This TCR beta chain derives from a study of shared clonotypes between healthy human individuals. Study-wide results and limits: Of the naive CD4 clonotypes, roughly 5% were shared across several donors. Generation probability values for non-shared clonotypes were lower than those for clonotypes shared by all four donors.

The data were produced by immunoSEQ multiplex PCR, yet TCRdb's version contains in-frame clones alone and is incomplete. The data show roughly 650,000 clones, about 97% seen once. Donors were healthy HIV-negative adults without recently reported acute infections or vaccinations. Adult Caucasians living in Nashville, Tennessee made up all of the donors. Turning to this clone: Its antigen is as yet unknown.

CDR3 size: 14 residues. Deletions cut 10 bases from V and 5 bases from J, with 20 bases between. Germline CDR1 is SNHLY and CDR2 is FYNNEI. The V and J genes are TRBV2 and TRBJ2-5; possibly TRBD2 for D (6 bases). The material sequenced was naive CD4+ T cells sorted from blood. Regarding subset: CD45RA+ positively selected. The receptor was derived from a woman aged 25 to 39 in good health. The CDR3 nucleotides read TGTGCCAACCGACGGGACGGGGGTTTGGAGACCCAGTACTTC. Its translation: CANRRDGGLETQYF.